A selection of T cell receptor beta chains follows, all from one sample in a study of blood T cell repertoires in COVID-19. Repertoires were generated with immunoSEQ multiplex PCR, while TCRdb's copy carries only in-frame clones and drops some. The repertoire holds over 200,000 clones, with around 82% as singletons. The sample consisted of peripheral blood. The receptors were gathered from a middle-aged woman with acute or convalescent COVID-19. Both conserved end residues are part of each CDR3.

CDR3 length: 12
V gene: TRBV3-1/TRBV3-2
CDR3 protein: CASSFTGDTIYF

CDR3 length: 15
V gene: TRBV9
CDR3 protein: CASSVGSGGYNEQFF

CDR3 length: 13
V gene: TRBV19
CDR3 protein: CASRFGGSTEAFF

CDR3 length: 14
V gene: TRBV29-1
CDR3 protein: CSASLTGGWTEAFF

CDR3 length: 12
V gene: TRBV10-2
CDR3 protein: CASSTGGDKLFF

CDR3 length: 13
V gene: TRBV6-5
CDR3 protein: CASILTGIYGYTF

CDR3 length: 12
V gene: TRBV23-1
CDR3 protein: CASSRGVGEQFF

CDR3 length: 13
V gene: TRBV30
CDR3 protein: CAWSRDTQETQYF

CDR3 length: 14
V gene: TRBV2
CDR3 protein: CASRGLAVYNEQFF

CDR3 length: 12
V gene: TRBV29-1
CDR3 protein: CSVERDGGARTF

CDR3 length: 13
V gene: TRBV2
CDR3 protein: CASSGVTGTEAFF

CDR3 length: 15
V gene: TRBV7-2
CDR3 protein: CASSLLGQGNSPLHF

CDR3 length: 13
V gene: TRBV12-3/TRBV12-4
CDR3 protein: CASSRLVSDTQYF

CDR3 length: 13
V gene: TRBV7-2
CDR3 protein: CASSLIAGRGAFF

CDR3 length: 14
V gene: TRBV6-6
CDR3 protein: CASSYSPATDTQYF

CDR3 length: 13
V gene: TRBV12-3/TRBV12-4
CDR3 protein: CASSFQVSTEAFF

CDR3 length: 16
V gene: TRBV11-2
CDR3 protein: CASSLMAEWLRTEAFF

CDR3 length: 13
V gene: TRBV30
CDR3 protein: CAWSGQGSQPQHF

CDR3 length: 13
V gene: TRBV12-3/TRBV12-4
CDR3 protein: CASSLGGVYGYTF

CDR3 length: 16
V gene: TRBV4-1
CDR3 protein: CASSHTLAGTINEQFF

CDR3 length: 14
V gene: TRBV2
CDR3 protein: CASSGGTHTDTQYF

CDR3 length: 12
V gene: TRBV7-9
CDR3 protein: CASSSLIRELFF

CDR3 length: 13
V gene: TRBV12-3/TRBV12-4
CDR3 protein: CASSLRQANGYTF

CDR3 length: 15
V gene: TRBV6-1
CDR3 protein: CASSEGARGNQPQHF

CDR3 length: 15
V gene: TRBV2
CDR3 protein: CASSDGGTSNQPQHF

CDR3 length: 15
V gene: TRBV5-1
CDR3 protein: CASSLTAGGSNEQFF

CDR3 length: 14
V gene: TRBV7-8
CDR3 protein: CASSLSGGTYEQYF

CDR3 length: 16
V gene: TRBV6-1
CDR3 protein: CASSEGDRPYNSPLHF

CDR3 length: 17
V gene: TRBV10-2
CDR3 protein: CASSESQAGVGYNEQFF

CDR3 length: 12
V gene: TRBV3-1/TRBV3-2
CDR3 protein: CASSQRRETQYF

CDR3 length: 14
V gene: TRBV10-3
CDR3 protein: CAISGGIAYNEQFF

CDR3 length: 13
V gene: TRBV4-1
CDR3 protein: CASSHDSSYEQYF

CDR3 length: 14
V gene: TRBV10-1
CDR3 protein: CASRSGRARETQYF

CDR3 length: 14
V gene: TRBV7-9
CDR3 protein: CASSLGALVNEQFF

CDR3 length: 16
V gene: TRBV11-2
CDR3 protein: CASSLSALDRNTEAFF

CDR3 length: 15
V gene: TRBV14
CDR3 protein: CASSIHRDGGTEAFF

CDR3 length: 15
V gene: TRBV10-3
CDR3 protein: CAISEGTSSSYEQYF

CDR3 length: 14
V gene: TRBV7-9
CDR3 protein: CASSPRGTTDTQYF

CDR3 length: 16
V gene: TRBV7-9
CDR3 protein: CASSSYRDWGTDTQYF

CDR3 length: 18
V gene: TRBV19
CDR3 protein: CASSIDSRARLAKNIQYF

CDR3 length: 15
V gene: TRBV19
CDR3 protein: CASSIRDSSSYEQYF

CDR3 length: 14
V gene: TRBV27
CDR3 protein: CATRGGGSYNEQFF

CDR3 length: 14
V gene: TRBV6-1
CDR3 protein: CASSEAVGALILHF

CDR3 length: 12
V gene: TRBV7-2
CDR3 protein: CASSLTDRTQYF

CDR3 length: 14
V gene: TRBV6-5
CDR3 protein: CASSYGQETYGYTF

CDR3 length: 16
V gene: TRBV7-9
CDR3 protein: CASSPWRSSYNSPLHF

CDR3 length: 13
V gene: TRBV2
CDR3 protein: CASSDLSTGAATF

CDR3 length: 15
V gene: TRBV18
CDR3 protein: CASSPGLAGDNEQFF

CDR3 length: 12
V gene: TRBV5-6
CDR3 protein: CASSLFSQPQHF

CDR3 length: 17
V gene: TRBV9
CDR3 protein: CASSRDLSGSTYNEQFF

CDR3 length: 14
V gene: TRBV27
CDR3 protein: CASSFSGKVSPLHF

CDR3 length: 15
V gene: TRBV11-2
CDR3 protein: CASSLEAGPTYEQYF